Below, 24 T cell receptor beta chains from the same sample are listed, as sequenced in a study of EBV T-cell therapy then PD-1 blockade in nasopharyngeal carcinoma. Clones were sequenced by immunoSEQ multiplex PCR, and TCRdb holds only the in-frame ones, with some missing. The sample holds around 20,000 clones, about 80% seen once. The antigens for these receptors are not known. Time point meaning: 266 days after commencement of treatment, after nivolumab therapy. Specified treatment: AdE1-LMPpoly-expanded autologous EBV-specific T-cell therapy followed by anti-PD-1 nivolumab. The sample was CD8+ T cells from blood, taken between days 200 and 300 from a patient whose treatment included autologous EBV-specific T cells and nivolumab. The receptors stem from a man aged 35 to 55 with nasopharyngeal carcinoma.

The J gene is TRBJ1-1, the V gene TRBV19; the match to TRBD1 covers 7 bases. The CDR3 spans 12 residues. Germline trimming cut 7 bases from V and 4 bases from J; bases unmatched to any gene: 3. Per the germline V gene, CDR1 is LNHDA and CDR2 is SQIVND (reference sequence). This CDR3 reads CASNPGGTEAFF. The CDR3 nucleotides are TGTGCCAGTAACCCAGGGGGCACTGAAGCTTTCTTT.

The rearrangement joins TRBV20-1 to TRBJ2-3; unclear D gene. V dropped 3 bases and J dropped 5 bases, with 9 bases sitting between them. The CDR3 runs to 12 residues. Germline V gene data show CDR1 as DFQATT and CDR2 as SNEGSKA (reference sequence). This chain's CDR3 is CSASQTGDTQYF. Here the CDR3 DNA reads TGCAGTGCTAGTCAGACGGGAGATACGCAGTATTTT.

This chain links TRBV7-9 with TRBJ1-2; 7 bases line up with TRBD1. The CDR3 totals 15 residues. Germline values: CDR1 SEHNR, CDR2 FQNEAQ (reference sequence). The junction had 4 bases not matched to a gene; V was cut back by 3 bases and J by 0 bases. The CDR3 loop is CASSFAGGANYGYTF. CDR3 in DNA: TGTGCCAGCAGCTTCGCAGGGGGAGCTAACTATGGCTACACCTTC.

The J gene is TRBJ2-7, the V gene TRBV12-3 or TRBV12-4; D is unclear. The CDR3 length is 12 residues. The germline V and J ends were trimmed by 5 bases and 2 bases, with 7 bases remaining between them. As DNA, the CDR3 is TGTGCCAGCAGTCCATCTCCCTACGAGCAGTACTTC. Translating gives CASSPSPYEQYF.

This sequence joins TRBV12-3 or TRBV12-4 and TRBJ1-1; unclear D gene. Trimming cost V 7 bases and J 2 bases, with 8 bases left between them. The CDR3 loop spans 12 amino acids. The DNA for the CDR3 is TGTGCCAGCACCAACGGAAACACTGAAGCTTTCTTT. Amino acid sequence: CASTNGNTEAFF.

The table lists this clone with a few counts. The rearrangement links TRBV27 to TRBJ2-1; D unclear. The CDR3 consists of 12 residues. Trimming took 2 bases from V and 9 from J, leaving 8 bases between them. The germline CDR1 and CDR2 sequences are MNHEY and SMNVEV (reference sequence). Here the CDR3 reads CASSLAGTEQFF. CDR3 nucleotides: TGTGCCAGCAGTTTAGCTGGTACTGAGCAGTTCTTC.

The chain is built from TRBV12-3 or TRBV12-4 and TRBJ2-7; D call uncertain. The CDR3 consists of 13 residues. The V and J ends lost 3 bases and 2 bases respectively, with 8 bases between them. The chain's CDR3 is CASSFGSTYEQYF. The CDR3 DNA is TGTGCCAGCAGTTTCGGCAGCACCTACGAGCAGTACTTC.

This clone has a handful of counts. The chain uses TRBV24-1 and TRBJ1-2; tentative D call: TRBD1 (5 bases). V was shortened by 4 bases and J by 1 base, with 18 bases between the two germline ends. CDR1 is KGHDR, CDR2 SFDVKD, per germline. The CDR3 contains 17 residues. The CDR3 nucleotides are TGTGCCACCAGTGACAGAGGGGAGCAGGACGGTAACTATGGCTACACCTTC. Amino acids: CATSDRGEQDGNYGYTF.

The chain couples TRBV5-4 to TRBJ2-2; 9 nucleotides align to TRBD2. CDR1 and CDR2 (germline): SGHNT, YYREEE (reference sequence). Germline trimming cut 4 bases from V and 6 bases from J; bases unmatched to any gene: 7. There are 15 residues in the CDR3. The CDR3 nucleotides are TGTGCCAGCAGCCTCGGACTAGCGATCCCCGGGGAGCTGTTTTTT. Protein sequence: CASSLGLAIPGELFF.

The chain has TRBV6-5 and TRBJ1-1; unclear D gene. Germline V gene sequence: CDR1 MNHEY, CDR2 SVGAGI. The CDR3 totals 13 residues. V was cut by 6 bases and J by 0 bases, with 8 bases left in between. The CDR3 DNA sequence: TGTGCCAGCAGATTAGCAGTGAACACTGAAGCTTTCTTT. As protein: CASRLAVNTEAFF.

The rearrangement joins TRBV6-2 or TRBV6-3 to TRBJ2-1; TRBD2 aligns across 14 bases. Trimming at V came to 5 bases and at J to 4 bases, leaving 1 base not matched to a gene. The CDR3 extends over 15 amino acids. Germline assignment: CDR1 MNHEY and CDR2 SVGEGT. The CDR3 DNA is TGTGCCAGCAGTGGACTAGCGGGGGGATACAATGAGCAGTTCTTC. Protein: CASSGLAGGYNEQFF.

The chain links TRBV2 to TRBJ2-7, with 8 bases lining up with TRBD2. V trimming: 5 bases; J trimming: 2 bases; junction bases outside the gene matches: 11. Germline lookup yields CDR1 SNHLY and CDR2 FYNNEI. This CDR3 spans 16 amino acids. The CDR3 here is CASSNSGGYRPYEQYF. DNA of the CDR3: TGTGCCAGCAGTAATTCGGGGGGGTACAGACCCTACGAGCAGTACTTC. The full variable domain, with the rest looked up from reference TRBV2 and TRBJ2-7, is EPEVTQTPSHQVTQMGQEVILRCVPISNHLYFYWYRQILGQKVEFLVSFYNNEISEKSEIFDDQFSVERPDGSNFTLKIRSTKLEDSAMYFCASSNSGGYRPYEQYFGPGTRLTVT.

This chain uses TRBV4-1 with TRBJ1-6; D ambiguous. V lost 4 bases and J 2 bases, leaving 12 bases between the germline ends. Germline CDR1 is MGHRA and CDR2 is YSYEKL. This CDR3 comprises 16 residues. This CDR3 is CASSLQGLTYNSPLHF. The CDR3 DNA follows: TGCGCCAGCAGCCTGCAAGGACTGACCTATAATTCACCCCTCCACTTT.

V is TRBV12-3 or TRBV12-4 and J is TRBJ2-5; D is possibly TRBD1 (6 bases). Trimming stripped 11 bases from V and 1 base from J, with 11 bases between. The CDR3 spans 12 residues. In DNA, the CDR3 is TGTGCCTCAGGGGACCCCCAAGAGACCCAGTACTTC. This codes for CASGDPQETQYF.

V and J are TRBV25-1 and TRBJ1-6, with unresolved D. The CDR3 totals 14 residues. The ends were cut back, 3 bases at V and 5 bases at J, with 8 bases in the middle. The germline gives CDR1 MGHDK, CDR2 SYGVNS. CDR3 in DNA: TGTGCCAGCAGTGACCGGGCCGATAATTCACCCCTCCACTTT. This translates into CASSDRADNSPLHF.

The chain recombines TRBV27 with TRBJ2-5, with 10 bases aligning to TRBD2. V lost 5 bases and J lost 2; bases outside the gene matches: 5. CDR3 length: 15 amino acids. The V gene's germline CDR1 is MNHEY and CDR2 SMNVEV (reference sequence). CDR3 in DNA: TGTGCCAGCAGTGCAGCGGGGGGGTTTCAAGAGACCCAGTACTTC. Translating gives CASSAAGGFQETQYF.

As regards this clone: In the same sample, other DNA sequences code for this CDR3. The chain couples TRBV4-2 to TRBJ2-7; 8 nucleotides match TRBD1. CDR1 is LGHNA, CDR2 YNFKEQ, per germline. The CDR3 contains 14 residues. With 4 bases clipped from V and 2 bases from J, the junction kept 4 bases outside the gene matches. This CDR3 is CASSPGTGAYEQYF. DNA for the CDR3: TGTGCCAGCAGCCCCGGGACAGGTGCCTACGAGCAGTACTTC.

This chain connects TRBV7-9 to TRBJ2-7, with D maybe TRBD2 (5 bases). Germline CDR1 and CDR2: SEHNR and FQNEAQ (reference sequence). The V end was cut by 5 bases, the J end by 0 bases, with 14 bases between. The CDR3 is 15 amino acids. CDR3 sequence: CASSPVGASSYEQYF. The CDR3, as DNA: TGTGCCAGCAGCCCCGTGGGAGCCAGCTCCTACGAGCAGTACTTC.

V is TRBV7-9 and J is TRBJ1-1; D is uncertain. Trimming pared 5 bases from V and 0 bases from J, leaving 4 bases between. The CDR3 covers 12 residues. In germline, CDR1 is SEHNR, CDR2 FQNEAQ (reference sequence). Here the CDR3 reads CASSIMNTEAFF. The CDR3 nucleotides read TGTGCCAGCAGCATTATGAACACTGAAGCTTTCTTT. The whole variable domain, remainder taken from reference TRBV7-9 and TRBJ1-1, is DTGVSQNPRHKITKRGQNVTFRCDPISEHNRLYWYRQTLGQGPEFLTYFQNEAQLEKSRLLSDRFSAERPKGSFSTLEIQRTEQGDSAMYLCASSIMNTEAFFGQGTRLTVV.

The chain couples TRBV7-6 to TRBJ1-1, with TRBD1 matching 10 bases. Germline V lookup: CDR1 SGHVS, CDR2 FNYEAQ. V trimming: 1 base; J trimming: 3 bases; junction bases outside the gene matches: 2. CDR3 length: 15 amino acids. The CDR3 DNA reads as TGTGCCAGCAGCTTAGGGACAGGGGGTCACACTGAAGCTTTCTTT. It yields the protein CASSLGTGGHTEAFF.

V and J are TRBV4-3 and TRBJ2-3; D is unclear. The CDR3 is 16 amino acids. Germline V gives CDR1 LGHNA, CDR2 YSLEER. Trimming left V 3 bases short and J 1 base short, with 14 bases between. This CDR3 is CASSQGFDDRTDTQYF. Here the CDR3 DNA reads TGCGCCAGCAGCCAGGGATTTGACGATCGCACAGATACGCAGTATTTT.

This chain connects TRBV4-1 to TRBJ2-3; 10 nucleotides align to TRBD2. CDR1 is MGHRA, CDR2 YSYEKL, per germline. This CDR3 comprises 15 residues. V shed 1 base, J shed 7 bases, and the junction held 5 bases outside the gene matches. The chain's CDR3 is CASSQVASGGNTQYF. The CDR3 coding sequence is TGCGCCAGCAGCCAAGTCGCTAGCGGGGGTAATACGCAGTATTTT.

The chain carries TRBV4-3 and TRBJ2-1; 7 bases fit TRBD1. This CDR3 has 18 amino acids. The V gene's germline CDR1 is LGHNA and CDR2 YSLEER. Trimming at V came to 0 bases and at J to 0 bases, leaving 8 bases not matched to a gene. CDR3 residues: CASSQDPGQPSSYNEQFF. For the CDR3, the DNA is TGCGCCAGCAGCCAAGATCCGGGACAGCCGAGCTCCTACAATGAGCAGTTCTTC.

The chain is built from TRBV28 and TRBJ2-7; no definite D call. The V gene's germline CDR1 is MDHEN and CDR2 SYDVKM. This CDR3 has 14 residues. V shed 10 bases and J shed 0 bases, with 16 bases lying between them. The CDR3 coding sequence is TGTGCCACCGCCAGTGGCACCCCCTCCTACGAGCAGTACTTC. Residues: CATASGTPSYEQYF.